Included here is one T cell receptor (beta chain) sequence, with context. These data come from a study of blood T cell repertoires in COVID-19. Study in general: PBMCs, B-cell-depleted T cells, or T cells were the source of the cDNA or gDNA that made up the material.

Germline loops: CDR1 MRHNA, CDR2 SNTAGT. CDR3 length: 14 amino acids. Trimming removed 6 bases from V and 7 bases from J; junction bases left unmatched: 6. The protocol was immunoSEQ multiplex PCR, while the TCRdb copy is restricted to in-frame clones and leaves out a portion. The sample records 310,000 or so clones, roughly 92% being singletons. The TCR was taken from a woman between 25 and 40 years old with COVID-19, enrolled during active disease. V is TRBV6-4 and J is TRBJ2-1; TRBD2 matches 10 bases. Sample: peripheral blood. The CDR3 spells CASSPAGGLNEQFF. CDR3 nucleotide sequence: TGTGCCAGCAGCCCAGCGGGAGGGTTAAATGAGCAGTTCTTC.